This T cell receptor beta chain appears in the sequencing data of a study of spatial heterogeneity in lung cancer. About the study: Detection of beta-chain sequences consistently exceeded that of alpha-chain sequences. Findings of the study overall: Ubiquitous expanded tumor TCRs showed up in blood more at resection than follow-up.

J gave up 5 bases and V 8 bases, and 15 bases lay outside the gene matches. Germline assignment: CDR1 MRHNA and CDR2 SNTAGT. This CDR3 spans 16 amino acids. This clonotype was seen a handful of times. Its antigen is currently unknown. Every TCR cDNA molecule bore its own unique molecular identifier. TCRdb redid the calling of the 5' RACE reads with MiXCR, one entry per CDR3 protein. The table has under 75,000 distinct CDR3 sequences, roughly 13% seen once. The time point denotes: sample taken at primary tumor resection. The authors sequenced whole RNA from tumor, nontumor lung or frozen PBMC without sorting.

The chain employs TRBV6-4 and TRBJ2-3, with TRBD1 matching 8 bases. This clonotype was obtained from a male donor with early-stage non-small cell lung cancer. This sample comprised PBMCs, obtained at surgery. The CDR3: CASSREGTGYGDTQYF. The CDR3 nucleotides read TGTGCCAGCTCCCGTGAGGGGACAGGCTACGGAGATACGCAGTATTTT.